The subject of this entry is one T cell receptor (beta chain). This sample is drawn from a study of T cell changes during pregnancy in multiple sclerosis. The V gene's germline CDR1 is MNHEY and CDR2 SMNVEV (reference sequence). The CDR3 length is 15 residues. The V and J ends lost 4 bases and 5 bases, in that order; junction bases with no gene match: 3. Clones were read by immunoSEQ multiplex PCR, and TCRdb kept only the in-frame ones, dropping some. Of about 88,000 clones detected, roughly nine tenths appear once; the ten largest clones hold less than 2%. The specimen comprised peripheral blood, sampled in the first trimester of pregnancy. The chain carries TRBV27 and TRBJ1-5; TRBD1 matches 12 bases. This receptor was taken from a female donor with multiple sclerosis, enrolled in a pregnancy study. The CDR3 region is CASSSGTGGDQPQHF. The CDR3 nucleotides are TGTGCCAGCAGTTCGGGGACAGGGGGCGATCAGCCCCAGCATTTT.